The T cell receptor (beta chain) described here comes from a study of identical twins. The study's findings and limits: For out-of-frame beta sequences, excess twin sharing was weaker.

A template switching step contributed a universal primer site, while unique molecular identifiers were present in the cDNA. MiXCR, applied by TCRdb to the 5' RACE reads, yields one record per CDR3 protein. The repertoire holds 200,000 to 250,000 distinct CDR3 sequences, with roughly 10% as singletons. The table lists this clonotype with many counts. What it recognizes is unknown. Germline values: CDR1 KGHDR, CDR2 SFDVKD. Trimming left V 6 bases short and J 6 bases short, with 14 bases between. The length of the CDR3 is 14 residues. All donors were healthy Caucasians. The chain combines TRBV24-1 with TRBJ2-1; possible D gene TRBD2, 5 bases. Sample: memory T cells sorted from blood. This clonotype originated in a middle-aged man in good health. The CDR3 is CATSRAGGSNEQFF. DNA of the CDR3: TGTGCCACCAGTCGGGCCGGAGGTAGCAATGAGCAGTTCTTC.